These T cell receptor beta chains were read from a single sample in a study of early T cells in non-severe SARS-CoV-2 infection. TCRdb itself ran the 5' RACE reads through MiXCR, one entry per CDR3 protein. The data hold tens of thousands of distinct CDR3 sequences, with 9% to 15% observed a single time. Specimen: whole blood. These TCRs come from an adult who was a healthcare worker with PCR-confirmed SARS-CoV-2 infection or an uninfected control (not recorded which). Both conserved end residues are part of each CDR3. The order of the fields is J gene, D gene, V gene, clone size, CDR3 DNA, CDR3 protein. D genes are given only for firm matches. Only part of the rows carry a size: once, few, many, or a class if the clone is expanded.

>TRBJ1-3|NA|TRBV12-3/TRBV12-4|few
TGTGCCAGCAGCTCCCTGGGTTCTGGAAACACCATATATTTT
CASSSLGSGNTIYF
>TRBJ2-3|NA|TRBV5-1|many
TGCGCCAGCAGCTTAACTACTCAGCAGTATTTT
CASSLTTQQYF
>TRBJ2-3|TRBD2|TRBV6-2/TRBV6-3|many
TGTGCCAGCAGTTACGGACTAGCGATTTACACAGATACGCAGTATTTT
CASSYGLAIYTDTQYF
>TRBJ1-1|TRBD1|TRBV7-8|many
TGTGCCAGCAGCTACCAGGGGGGGGCGAACACTGAAGCTTTCTTT
CASSYQGGANTEAFF
>TRBJ2-2|NA|TRBV7-3|many
TGTGCCAGCAGAGTCAACACCGGGGAGCTGTTTTTT
CASRVNTGELFF
>TRBJ2-5|TRBD1|TRBV5-1|NA
TGCGCCAGCAGTCCGCCGGGACAGGGGAAGACCCAGTACTTC
CASSPPGQGKTQYF
>TRBJ2-3|NA|TRBV27|few
TGTGCCAGCAGTTTTCTGGGTTTCACAGATACGCAGTATTTT
CASSFLGFTDTQYF
>TRBJ1-5|NA|TRBV4-2|NA
TGTGCCAGCGGGGGGGGTAGCAATCAGCCCCAGCATTTT
CASGGGSNQPQHF
>TRBJ1-6|NA|TRBV11-2|NA
TGTGCCAGCAGCCGAGGGGGAGTCGGTTCACCCCTCCACTTT
CASSRGGVGSPLHF
>TRBJ2-6|NA|TRBV21-1|many
TGTGCCAGCAGCGACCGGGACCCCAGGAGGACTGGGGCCAACGTCCTGACTTTC
CASSDRDPRRTGANVLTF
>TRBJ2-2|NA|TRBV10-1|NA
TGCGCCAGCAGAGACCTAACTCCGAACACCGGGGAGCTGTTTTTT
CASRDLTPNTGELFF